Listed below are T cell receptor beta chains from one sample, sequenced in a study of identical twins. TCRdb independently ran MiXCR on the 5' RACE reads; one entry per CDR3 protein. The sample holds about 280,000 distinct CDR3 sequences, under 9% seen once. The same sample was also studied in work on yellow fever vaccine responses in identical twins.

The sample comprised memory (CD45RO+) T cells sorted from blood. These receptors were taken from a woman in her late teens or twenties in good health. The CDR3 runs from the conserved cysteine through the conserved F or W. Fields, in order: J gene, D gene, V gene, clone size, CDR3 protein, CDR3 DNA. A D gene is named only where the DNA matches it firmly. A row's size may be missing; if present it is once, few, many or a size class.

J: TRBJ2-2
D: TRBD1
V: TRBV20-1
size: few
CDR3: CSARDRPWTGYGELFF
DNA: TGCAGTGCTAGAGATCGGCCGTGGACAGGGTATGGGGAGCTGTTTTTT

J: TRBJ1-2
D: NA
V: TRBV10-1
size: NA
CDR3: CASSDGQHPYGYTF
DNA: TGCGCCAGCAGCGACGGACAGCACCCCTATGGCTACACCTTC

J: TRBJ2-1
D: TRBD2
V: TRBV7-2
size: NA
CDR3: CASSLAVSGRRYNEQFF
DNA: TGTGCCAGCAGCTTAGCGGTTAGCGGGAGGCGGTACAATGAGCAGTTCTTC

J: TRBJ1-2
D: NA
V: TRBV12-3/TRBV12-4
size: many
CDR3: CASSFGRYGYTF
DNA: TGTGCCAGCAGTTTCGGGAGGTATGGCTACACCTTC

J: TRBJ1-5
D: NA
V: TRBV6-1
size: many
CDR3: CASSVSYSNQPQHF
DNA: TGTGCCAGCAGTGTCAGTTATAGCAATCAGCCCCAGCATTTT

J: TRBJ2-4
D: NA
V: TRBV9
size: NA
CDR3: CASSVRDVGDIQYF
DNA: TGTGCCAGCAGCGTCCGGGACGTGGGTGACATTCAGTACTTC

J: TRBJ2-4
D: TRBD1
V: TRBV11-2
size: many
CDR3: CASRGQGYTKNIQYF
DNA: TGTGCCAGCAGGGGACAGGGGTATACCAAAAACATTCAGTACTTC

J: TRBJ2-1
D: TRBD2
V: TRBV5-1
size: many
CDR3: CASSSPSGSIGNEQFF
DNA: TGCGCCAGCAGCTCCCCTAGCGGGAGTATTGGGAATGAGCAGTTCTTC

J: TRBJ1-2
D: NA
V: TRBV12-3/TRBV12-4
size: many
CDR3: CASSFLDGYTF
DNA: TGTGCCAGCAGTTTCCTAGATGGCTACACCTTC

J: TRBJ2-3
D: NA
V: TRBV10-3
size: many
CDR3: CAISVPGSGDTQYF
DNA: TGTGCCATCAGTGTGCCGGGATCGGGAGATACGCAGTATTTT

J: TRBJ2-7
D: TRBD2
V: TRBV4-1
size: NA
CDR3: CASSEGLGLAGGAEQYF
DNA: TGCGCCAGCAGCGAGGGCCTTGGACTAGCGGGAGGGGCCGAGCAGTACTTC

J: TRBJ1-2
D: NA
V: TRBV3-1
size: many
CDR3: CASSQYSMSNYGYTF
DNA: TGTGCCAGCAGCCAATACAGCATGTCTAACTATGGCTACACCTTC

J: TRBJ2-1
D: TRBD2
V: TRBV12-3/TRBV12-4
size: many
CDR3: CASSFPSGGVDEQFF
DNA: TGTGCCAGCAGTTTTCCTAGCGGGGGGGTGGATGAGCAGTTCTTC

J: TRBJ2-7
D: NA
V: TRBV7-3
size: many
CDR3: CASSTNSVPRAEQYF
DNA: TGTGCCAGCAGCACGAATTCGGTACCTCGGGCCGAGCAGTACTTC

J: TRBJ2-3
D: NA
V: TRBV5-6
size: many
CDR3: CASSSPGYTDTQYF
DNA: TGTGCCAGCAGCTCGCCCGGGTACACAGATACGCAGTATTTT

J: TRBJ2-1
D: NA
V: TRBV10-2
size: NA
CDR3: CASRGTATNNEQFF
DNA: TGCGCCAGCAGAGGGACTGCCACAAACAATGAGCAGTTCTTC

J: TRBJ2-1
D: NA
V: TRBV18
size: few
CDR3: CASSFEPTYNEQFF
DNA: TGTGCCAGCTCCTTCGAACCAACCTACAATGAGCAGTTCTTC

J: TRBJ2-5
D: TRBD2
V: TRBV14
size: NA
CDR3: CASSPTSGGTQYF
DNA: TGTGCCAGCAGCCCGACTAGCGGGGGGACCCAGTACTTC

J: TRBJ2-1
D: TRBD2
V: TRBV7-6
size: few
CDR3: CASSATSGIVYEQFF
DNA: TGTGCCAGCAGCGCGACTAGCGGGATTGTCTATGAGCAGTTCTTC

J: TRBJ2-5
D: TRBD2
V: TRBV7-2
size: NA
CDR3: CASSRTSLETQYF
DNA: TGTGCCAGCAGCCGGACTAGTTTAGAGACCCAGTACTTC

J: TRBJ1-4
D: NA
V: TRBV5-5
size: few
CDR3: CASSRTVRAVGTNEKLFF
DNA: TGTGCCAGCAGCAGGACAGTCCGGGCTGTCGGAACTAATGAAAAACTGTTTTTT

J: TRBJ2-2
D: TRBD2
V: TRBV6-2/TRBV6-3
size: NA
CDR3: CASTGYKRGPTNTGELFF
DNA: TGTGCCAGCACCGGATACAAGCGGGGGCCCACGAACACCGGGGAGCTGTTTTTT

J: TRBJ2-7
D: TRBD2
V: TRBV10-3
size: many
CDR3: CAISNSGPSSYEQYF
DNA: TGTGCCATCAGCAATAGCGGGCCGAGCTCCTACGAGCAGTACTTC

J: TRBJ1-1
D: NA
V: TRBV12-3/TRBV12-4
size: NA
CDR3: CASSHKKNTEAFF
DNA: TGTGCCAGCAGCCACAAGAAGAACACTGAAGCTTTCTTT

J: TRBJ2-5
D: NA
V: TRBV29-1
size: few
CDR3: CSVEVRGVETQYF
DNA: TGCAGCGTTGAAGTGAGGGGGGTTGAGACCCAGTACTTC

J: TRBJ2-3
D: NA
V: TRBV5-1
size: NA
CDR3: CASSLVSEGGSDTQYF
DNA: TGCGCCAGCAGCTTGGTGTCAGAGGGGGGCTCAGATACGCAGTATTTT

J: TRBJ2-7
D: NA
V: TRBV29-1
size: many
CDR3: CSVFLGRHPYEQYF
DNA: TGCAGCGTATTTCTCGGGAGACATCCCTACGAGCAGTACTTC

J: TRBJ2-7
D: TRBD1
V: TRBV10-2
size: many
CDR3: CASSGTGTAAPYEQYF
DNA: TGCGCCAGCAGTGGAACCGGGACAGCTGCCCCCTACGAGCAGTACTTC

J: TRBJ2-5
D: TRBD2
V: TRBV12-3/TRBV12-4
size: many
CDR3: CASSSWGGGGKETQYF
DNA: TGTGCCAGCAGTTCCTGGGGCGGGGGGGGTAAGGAGACCCAGTACTTC

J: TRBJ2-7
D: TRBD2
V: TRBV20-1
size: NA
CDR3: CSARVGLAGTEQYF
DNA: TGCAGTGCTAGAGTGGGACTAGCGGGAACCGAGCAGTACTTC

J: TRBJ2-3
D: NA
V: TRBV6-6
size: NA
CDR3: CASSRRQTDTQYF
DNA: TGTGCCAGCAGTCGCCGACAGACAGATACGCAGTATTTT

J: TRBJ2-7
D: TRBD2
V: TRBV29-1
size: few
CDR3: CSVEDRGTSGIYEQYF
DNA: TGCAGCGTTGAAGATCGGGGGACTAGCGGGATTTACGAGCAGTACTTC

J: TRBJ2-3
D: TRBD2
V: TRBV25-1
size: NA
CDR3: CASSEYAGGVDTQYF
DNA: TGTGCCAGCAGTGAATATGCGGGGGGGGTGGATACGCAGTATTTT

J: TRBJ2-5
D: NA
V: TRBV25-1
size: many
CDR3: CASSTAFQETQYF
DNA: TGTGCCAGCAGTACAGCCTTCCAAGAGACCCAGTACTTC

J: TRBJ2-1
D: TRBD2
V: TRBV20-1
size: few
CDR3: CSAPVRSGAVSSYNEQFF
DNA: TGCAGTGCTCCCGTCCGTAGCGGGGCTGTTAGCTCCTACAATGAGCAGTTCTTC

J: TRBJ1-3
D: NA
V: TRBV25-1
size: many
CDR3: CASSEFRDIETGNTIYF
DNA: TGTGCCAGCAGTGAATTCCGGGACATCGAAACTGGAAACACCATATATTTT

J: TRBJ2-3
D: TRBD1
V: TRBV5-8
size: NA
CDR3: CASTLGTEYTDTQYF
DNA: TGTGCCAGCACCCTAGGGACAGAGTACACAGATACGCAGTATTTT

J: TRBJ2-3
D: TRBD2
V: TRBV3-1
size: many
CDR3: CASSQREGVNTQYF
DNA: TGTGCCAGCAGCCAGCGGGAGGGCGTCAATACGCAGTATTTT

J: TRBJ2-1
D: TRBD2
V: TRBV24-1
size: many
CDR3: CATSDFGGSSYNEQFF
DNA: TGTGCCACCAGTGATTTCGGGGGGAGCTCCTACAATGAGCAGTTCTTC

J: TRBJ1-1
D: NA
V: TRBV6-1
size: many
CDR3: CASSRGWDNTEAFF
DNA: TGTGCCAGCAGTCGCGGGTGGGACAACACTGAAGCTTTCTTT

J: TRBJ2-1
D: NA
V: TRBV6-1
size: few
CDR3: CASSPYSEGSYNEQFF
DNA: TGTGCCAGCAGTCCTTACTCAGAGGGCTCCTACAATGAGCAGTTCTTC

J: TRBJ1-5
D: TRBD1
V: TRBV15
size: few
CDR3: CATSRGVWDRGQPQHF
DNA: TGTGCCACCAGCAGAGGGGTCTGGGACAGGGGTCAGCCCCAGCATTTT

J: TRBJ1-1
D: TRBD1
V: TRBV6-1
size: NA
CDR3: CASSRWTGGLNTEAFF
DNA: TGTGCCAGCAGTCGCTGGACAGGGGGTTTGAACACTGAAGCTTTCTTT

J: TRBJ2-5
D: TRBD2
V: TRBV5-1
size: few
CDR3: CASSFGRSSGGEETQYF
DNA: TGCGCCAGCAGCTTTGGCCGTTCCAGCGGGGGTGAGGAGACCCAGTACTTC

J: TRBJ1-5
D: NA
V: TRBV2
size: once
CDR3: CASSELTNRAQPQHF
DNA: TGTGCCAGCAGTGAATTGACGAACAGGGCTCAGCCCCAGCATTTT